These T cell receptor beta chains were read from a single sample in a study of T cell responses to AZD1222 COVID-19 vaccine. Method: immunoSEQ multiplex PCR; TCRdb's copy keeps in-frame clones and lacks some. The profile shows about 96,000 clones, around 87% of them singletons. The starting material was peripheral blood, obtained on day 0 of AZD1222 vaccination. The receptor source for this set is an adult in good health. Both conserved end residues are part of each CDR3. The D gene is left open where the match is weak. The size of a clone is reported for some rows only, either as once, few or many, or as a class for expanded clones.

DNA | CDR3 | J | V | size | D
TGTGCCAGCAGCTTCCTACGGTCCTACAATGAGCAGTTCTTC | CASSFLRSYNEQFF | TRBJ2-1 | TRBV7-2 | . | .
TGTGCCAGCAGCTCTACCCGAGGGACAGGGCACTATGGCTACACCTTC | CASSSTRGTGHYGYTF | TRBJ1-2 | TRBV11-2 | once | TRBD1
TGTGCCAGCAGTGGACTTGGGGATGCTTTCTTT | CASSGLGDAFF | TRBJ1-1 | TRBV2 | . | .
TGCGCCAGCAGTGCCAATCAACAGGGCACAGATACGCAGTATTTT | CASSANQQGTDTQYF | TRBJ2-3 | TRBV10-1 | . | .
TGTGCCTGGAGTTCGGGAGATTACAATGAGCAGTTCTTC | CAWSSGDYNEQFF | TRBJ2-1 | TRBV30 | . | .
TGTGCCAGCAGTTACTCAACAGGCTACAATGAGCAGTTCTTC | CASSYSTGYNEQFF | TRBJ2-1 | TRBV6-5 | . | .
TGTGCCAGCTCACGAATAGACTCTGGAAACACCATATATTTT | CASSRIDSGNTIYF | TRBJ1-3 | TRBV18 | once | .
TGTGCCAGCAGTGAGACAGGGTCCACCTACGAGCAGTACTTC | CASSETGSTYEQYF | TRBJ2-7 | TRBV6-1 | . | TRBD1
TGTGCCAGCACTCAGGGATTTAATCAGCCCCAGCATTTT | CASTQGFNQPQHF | TRBJ1-5 | TRBV2 | . | .
TGCGCCAGCAGCTTTTGGGGGGATCGGGGATACGATGGCTACACCTTC | CASSFWGDRGYDGYTF | TRBJ1-2 | TRBV5-1 | . | .
TGTGCCAGCAGTGGGACAGGGGTTAGCAATCAGCCCCAGCATTTT | CASSGTGVSNQPQHF | TRBJ1-5 | TRBV6-2/TRBV6-3 | . | TRBD1
TGCGCCAGCAGCTCCTTAGGCCCCGGGGAGCTGTTTTTT | CASSSLGPGELFF | TRBJ2-2 | TRBV4-1 | . | .
TGTGCCACTCTCCCCCTTAAACCGTTATTATGGACCCAGTACTTC | CATLPLKPLLWTQYF | TRBJ2-5 | TRBV21-1 | . | .
TGTGCCAGCAGCGTAGGTCTGGCGGGAGTCGGGGAGCTGTTTTTT | CASSVGLAGVGELFF | TRBJ2-2 | TRBV9 | . | TRBD2